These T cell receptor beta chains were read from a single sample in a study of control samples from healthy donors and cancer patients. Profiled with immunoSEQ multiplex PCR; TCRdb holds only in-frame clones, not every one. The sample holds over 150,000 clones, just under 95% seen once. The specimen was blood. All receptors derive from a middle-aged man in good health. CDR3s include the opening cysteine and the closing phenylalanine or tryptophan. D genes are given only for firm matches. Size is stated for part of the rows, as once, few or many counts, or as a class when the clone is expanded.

CASTSGQAFLYGYTF | TGTGCCAGCACCTCGGGACAGGCGTTTCTCTATGGCTACACCTTC | TRBV6-5 | TRBD1 | . | 15 | TRBJ1-2
CASSEPGDTDTQYF | TGCGCCAGCAGTGAGCCGGGGGACACAGATACGCAGTATTTT | TRBV10-2 | . | . | 14 | TRBJ2-3
CASSLAGGDTQYF | TGCGCCAGCAGCTTGGCAGGGGGAGATACGCAGTATTTT | TRBV5-1 | TRBD1 | . | 13 | TRBJ2-3
CASSLAGGTYQPQHF | TGTGCCAGCAGCTTAGCGGGGGGTACTTATCAGCCCCAGCATTTT | TRBV7-2 | . | . | 15 | TRBJ1-5
CASEASENTDTQYF | TGTGCCAGCGAGGCTAGCGAAAACACAGATACGCAGTATTTT | TRBV2 | . | once | 14 | TRBJ2-3
CASSSQGGTEAFF | TGTGCCAGCAGTTCCCAGGGGGGGACTGAAGCTTTCTTT | TRBV12-3/TRBV12-4 | TRBD1 | . | 13 | TRBJ1-1
CATRGRAGQPQHF | TGTGCCACCAGAGGGAGGGCCGGTCAGCCCCAGCATTTT | TRBV24-1 | . | . | 13 | TRBJ1-5
CASSEGGGQGRGYTF | TGTGCCAGCAGTGAAGGAGGCGGGCAAGGACGCGGCTACACCTTC | TRBV2 | . | . | 15 | TRBJ1-2
CASSLGTGTEAFF | TGTGCCAGCAGCTTAGGGACAGGGACTGAAGCTTTCTTT | TRBV7-9 | TRBD1 | . | 13 | TRBJ1-1
CSGRTGAYGYTF | TGCAGCGGGAGGACAGGGGCCTATGGCTACACCTTC | TRBV29-1 | TRBD1 | . | 12 | TRBJ1-2
CASNGNYGYTF | TGTGCCAGCAACGGTAACTATGGCTACACCTTC | TRBV2 | . | . | 11 | TRBJ1-2
CASSFSVLSGGAGTGELFF | TGTGCCAGCAGTTTCTCAGTACTGAGCGGGGGGGCCGGCACCGGGGAGCTGTTTTTT | TRBV27 | TRBD2 | . | 19 | TRBJ2-2
CSVRRQGSNEQYF | TGCAGCGTTAGGAGACAGGGTTCCAACGAGCAGTACTTC | TRBV29-1 | TRBD1 | . | 13 | TRBJ2-7
CASSLSTGLNTEAFF | TGTGCCAGCAGTTTATCCACAGGCTTGAACACTGAAGCTTTCTTT | TRBV27 | . | . | 15 | TRBJ1-1
CASRPDRVYGYTF | TGTGCCAGCAGGCCAGACAGGGTCTATGGCTACACCTTC | TRBV28 | TRBD1 | . | 13 | TRBJ1-2
CASSYLQGQGSSNQPQHF | TGTGCCAGCAGTTACCTCCAGGGACAGGGGAGTAGCAATCAGCCCCAGCATTTT | TRBV6-2/TRBV6-3 | TRBD1 | . | 18 | TRBJ1-5
CASSGHGDYGYTF | TGTGCCAGCAGTGGGCATGGCGACTATGGCTACACCTTC | TRBV28 | . | . | 13 | TRBJ1-2
CASSPRGVMNTEAFF | TGTGCCAGCAGCCCGCGAGGGGTCATGAACACTGAAGCTTTCTTT | TRBV7-9 | . | . | 15 | TRBJ1-1
CASSFGTSGGESTDTQYF | TGTGCCAGCAGCTTCGGGACTAGCGGGGGAGAAAGCACAGATACGCAGTATTTT | TRBV13 | TRBD2 | . | 18 | TRBJ2-3
CASSLLGEETQYF | TGTGCCAGCAGTTTATTAGGTGAAGAGACCCAGTACTTC | TRBV27 | . | once | 13 | TRBJ2-5
CASSLELTYEQYF | TGTGCCAGCAGCTTGGAACTAACCTACGAGCAGTACTTC | TRBV5-4 | . | . | 13 | TRBJ2-7
CASKAQGPEKLFF | TGTGCCAGCAAGGCTCAGGGGCCGGAAAAACTGTTTTTT | TRBV28 | . | . | 13 | TRBJ1-4
CASSLFVSSPLHF | TGTGCCAGCAGTTTGTTCGTCTCTTCACCCCTCCACTTT | TRBV12-3/TRBV12-4 | . | . | 13 | TRBJ1-6
CASSQGRLNTEAFF | TGCGCCAGCAGCCAAGGTCGCTTGAACACTGAAGCTTTCTTT | TRBV4-1 | . | . | 14 | TRBJ1-1
CASSTKGGNSPLHF | TGTGCCAGCAGCACCAAGGGGGGGAATTCACCCCTCCACTTT | TRBV25-1 | . | . | 14 | TRBJ1-6
CASTETLTRLSGYTF | TGTGCCAGCACTGAGACGCTTACACGTCTGAGTGGCTACACCTTC | TRBV3-1/TRBV3-2 | . | . | 15 | TRBJ1-2
CASSLRGAGELFF | TGTGCCAGCAGCCTACGGGGAGCCGGGGAGCTGTTTTTT | TRBV3-1/TRBV3-2 | . | . | 13 | TRBJ2-2
CASSGGRINTEAFF | TGTGCCAGCAGCGGAGGCAGGATTAACACTGAAGCTTTCTTT | TRBV7-9 | . | . | 14 | TRBJ1-1
CASGQASSYNSPLHF | TGTGCCAGTGGACAGGCGAGCTCCTATAATTCACCCCTCCACTTT | TRBV28 | TRBD1 | . | 15 | TRBJ1-6
CASSLQGAGANVLTF | TGTGCCAGCTCGCTACAGGGGGCTGGGGCCAACGTCCTGACTTTC | TRBV18 | TRBD1 | . | 15 | TRBJ2-6
CASSSRTGSNYGYTF | TGTGCCAGCAGTTCTAGGACAGGGTCGAACTATGGCTACACCTTC | TRBV5-5 | TRBD1 | . | 15 | TRBJ1-2
CASSQGPYSGSTDTQYF | TGCGCCAGCAGCCAAGGACCTTATTCCGGGTCCACAGATACGCAGTATTTT | TRBV4-1 | . | . | 17 | TRBJ2-3
CASSQDPGLAGGEQFF | TGTGCCAGCAGCCAAGATCCCGGACTAGCGGGGGGCGAGCAGTTCTTC | TRBV3-1/TRBV3-2 | TRBD2 | once | 16 | TRBJ2-1
CASSLPGAWGYTF | TGTGCCAGTAGTTTACCAGGGGCCTGGGGCTACACCTTC | TRBV19 | . | . | 13 | TRBJ1-2
CSVGTGVIAFF | TGCAGCGTGGGGACAGGCGTGATAGCTTTCTTT | TRBV29-1 | TRBD1 | few | 11 | TRBJ1-1
CASSISSGGFMPQHF | TGTGCCAGTAGTATCTCCTCAGGGGGCTTTATGCCCCAGCATTTT | TRBV19 | TRBD1 | . | 15 | TRBJ1-5
CASSRTGAWGYTF | TGTGCCAGCAGTCGCACCGGGGCGTGGGGCTACACCTTC | TRBV12-3/TRBV12-4 | . | . | 13 | TRBJ1-2
CASSQAHGGYGYTF | TGTGCCAGTAGTCAGGCTCATGGGGGCTATGGCTACACCTTC | TRBV19 | . | . | 14 | TRBJ1-2
CASRLSQGATEAFF | TGTGCCAGCAGGCTCTCACAGGGGGCCACTGAAGCTTTCTTT | TRBV28 | TRBD1 | . | 14 | TRBJ1-1
CAWSEPGDWAGLVGYTF | TGTGCCTGGAGTGAGCCAGGGGATTGGGCGGGATTGGTGGGCTACACCTTC | TRBV30 | . | once | 17 | TRBJ1-2
CASSMWIMDTEAFF | TGTGCCAGTAGTATGTGGATCATGGACACTGAAGCTTTCTTT | TRBV19 | . | . | 14 | TRBJ1-1
CASSLVRQGGYTF | TGTGCCAGCAGCTTAGTTCGGCAGGGAGGCTACACCTTC | TRBV7-2 | . | . | 13 | TRBJ1-2